Presented here are 17 T cell receptor beta chains from one specimen sequenced in a study of cytomegalovirus exposure and HLA in healthy donors. The study ran its PCR with 60 Vbeta and 13 Jbeta primers. Clones were sequenced by immunoSEQ multiplex PCR, and TCRdb holds only the in-frame ones, with some missing. In total, the table holds tens of thousands of clones. The sequenced sample was PBMCs. All receptors derive from a woman younger than 45 in good health and CMV-seronegative.

Remarks on this clone: One junction end does not reproduce the germline sequence, and a read error may be involved. The V gene is TRBV7-9, the J gene TRBJ2-5; the match to TRBD2 covers 7 bases. The length of the CDR3 is 14 residues. CDR1 is SEHNR, CDR2 FQNEAQ, per germline (reference sequence). The CDR3 protein is CASTLLANQETQYF. The CDR3 coding sequence is TGTGCCAGCACCTTACTAGCGAATCAAGAGACCCAGTACTTC.

V gene TRBV30 combines with J gene TRBJ2-3; TRBD2 matches 7 bases. V dropped 0 bases and J dropped 6; count of bases not matched to a gene: 3. This CDR3 is 13 amino acids long. Looked up from germline, CDR1 is GTSNPN and CDR2 is SVGIG (reference sequence). The CDR3 DNA reads as TGTGCCTGGAGTGTGGGAGGGTCTGATACGCAGTATTTT. This codes for CAWSVGGSDTQYF.

V gene TRBV30 combines with J gene TRBJ2-7; 11 positions match TRBD2. Germline CDR1 GTSNPN, CDR2 SVGIG (reference sequence). This CDR3 comprises 16 residues. V lost 3 bases, J lost 1 base, and 8 bases stayed unmatched. The chain's CDR3 is CAWRDVAGGRSYEQYF. CDR3 bases: TGTGCCTGGAGGGACGTAGCGGGGGGGCGTTCCTACGAGCAGTACTTC.

The V call is TRBV5-6, the J call TRBJ2-7, with a tentative D call TRBD1 (6 bases). CDR3 length: 12 amino acids. Germline-derived CDR1 and CDR2 are SGHDT and YYEEEE. V was cut by 2 bases and J by 8 bases, with 11 bases left in between. CDR3 amino acids: CASSFQTGQQYF. In DNA form, the CDR3 reads TGTGCCAGCAGCTTTCAGACAGGACAGCAGTACTTC.

The rearrangement joins TRBV10-1 to TRBJ2-2; TRBD2 matches at 7 bases. The V segment lost 4 bases and the J segment 2 bases; nucleotides outside the gene matches: 1. The CDR3 is 14 residues long. Germline V lookup: CDR1 WNHNN, CDR2 SYGVQD (reference sequence). The CDR3 DNA reads TGCGCCAGCAGTGGGGACTACAACACCGGGGAGCTGTTTTTT. Encoded protein: CASSGDYNTGELFF.

The chain has TRBV7-8 and TRBJ2-2; a weak D match, TRBD1 (6 bases). The germline CDR1 and CDR2 sequences are SGHVS and FQNEAQ. This CDR3 is 13 amino acids long. The ends were cut back, 4 bases at V and 5 bases at J, with 8 bases in the middle. The CDR3 coding sequence is TGTGCCAGCAGCTATCAGGGGACCGGGGAGCTGTTTTTT. This translates into CASSYQGTGELFF.

The V and J genes are TRBV30 and TRBJ1-2; D is perhaps TRBD1 (6 bases). V was cut by 3 bases and J by 4 bases, with 15 bases left in between. The length of the CDR3 is 14 residues. Germline assignment: CDR1 GTSNPN and CDR2 SVGIG (reference sequence). In nucleotides, the CDR3 is TGTGCCTGGAGCCCCCAACAGGGTGCCTATGGCTACACCTTC. Its translation: CAWSPQQGAYGYTF.

J is TRBJ1-2 and V is TRBV29-1; 8 bases map to TRBD1. The CDR3 has 12 residues. V lost 5 bases to trimming and J lost 7 bases; unmatched junction nucleotides: 6. Germline V gives CDR1 SQVTM, CDR2 ANQGSEA. CDR3 bases: TGCAGCGTTACGAGACAGGGGAGTGGCTACACCTTC. Translating it yields CSVTRQGSGYTF.

The chain has TRBV5-1 and TRBJ1-1; possibly TRBD1 for D (5 bases). Trimming removed 0 bases from V and 1 base from J, with 10 bases in between. This CDR3 spans 15 amino acids. Germline V gives CDR1 SGHRS, CDR2 YFSETQ. The CDR3 coding sequence is TGCGCCAGCAGCTTGGTGGCAGGGCCGAACACTGAAGCTTTCTTT. Residues: CASSLVAGPNTEAFF. Looking up the rest from reference TRBV5-1 and TRBJ1-1 gives the full variable domain: KAGVTQTPRYLIKTRGQQVTLSCSPISGHRSVSWYQQTPGQGLQFLFEYFSETQRNKGNFPGRFSGRQFSNSRSEMNVSTLELGDSALYLCASSLVAGPNTEAFFGQGTRLTVV.

The rearrangement links TRBV18 to TRBJ2-7; D not certain. This CDR3 has 12 amino acids. V was clipped by 1 base and J by 3 bases, with 4 bases between them. The germline CDR1 and CDR2 sequences are KGHSH and LQKENI. The CDR3 sequence is CASSPRSYEQYF. The CDR3, as DNA: TGTGCCAGCTCACCACGTAGCTACGAGCAGTACTTC.

The rearrangement joins TRBV5-1 to TRBJ2-7; the D gene is possibly TRBD1 (6 bases). The CDR3 runs 15 residues. V was trimmed by 4 bases and J by 4 bases, leaving 18 bases between them. Germline CDR1 SGHRS, CDR2 YFSETQ. CDR3 in DNA: TGCGCCAGCAGCAAGGCCCCCGGACAGCAATACGAGCAGTACTTC. This encodes CASSKAPGQQYEQYF.

V gene TRBV30 combines with J gene TRBJ2-7, with 7 bases identical to TRBD2. After removal of 5 bases from V and 0 bases from J, the junction contained 4 bases not matched to a gene. The CDR3 is 13 residues long. Per the germline V gene, CDR1 is GTSNPN and CDR2 is SVGIG (reference sequence). The CDR3 sequence is CAWGPSGSYEQYF. The CDR3 bases are TGTGCCTGGGGTCCTAGCGGCTCCTACGAGCAGTACTTC.

The V and J genes are TRBV19 and TRBJ2-1, with D maybe TRBD2 (5 bases). Germline V gene lookup returns CDR1 LNHDA and CDR2 SQIVND (reference sequence). The CDR3 is 13 amino acids. With 10 bases removed from V and 8 bases from J, the gap between germline ends came to 18 bases. CDR3 sequence (DNA): TGTGCCAAAGCCGGGATAACCAACCATGAGCAGTTCTTC. Its translation: CAKAGITNHEQFF.

Concerning this clone: Its ends do not fully match the called genes, so a read error is possible. V gene TRBV30 combines with J gene TRBJ2-1, with 11 bases lining up with TRBD2. The CDR3 runs to 15 residues. Germline CDR1 GTSNPN, CDR2 SVGIG (reference sequence). CDR3 coding DNA: TGTGCCGGGAGTGGGACTAGCGGATCCTACAATGAGCAGTTCTTC. Amino acids: CAGSGTSGSYNEQFF.

The chain joins TRBV7-2 to TRBJ2-7, with no clear D. Germline assignment: CDR1 SGHTA and CDR2 FQGNSA. This CDR3 is 12 amino acids long. V was clipped by 3 bases and J by 4 bases, with 7 bases between them. The CDR3 region is CASSFNRYEQYF. In nucleotides, the CDR3 is TGTGCCAGCAGCTTTAACAGATACGAGCAGTACTTC.

The J gene is TRBJ2-1, the V gene TRBV5-1; 11 bases are shared with TRBD2. CDR3 length equals 16 residues. Germline CDR1 is SGHRS and CDR2 is YFSETQ. The V gene end was trimmed by 5 bases and the J gene end by 5 bases; junction bases not matched to a gene: 9. The CDR3 DNA reads TGCGCCAGCAGACTAGGGGCTAGCGGGGGGAACAATGAGCAGTTCTTC. Encoded protein: CASRLGASGGNNEQFF.

The genes are TRBV6-1 and TRBJ2-1; 8 nucleotides agree with TRBD2. This CDR3 has 15 residues. Germline assignment: CDR1 MNHNS and CDR2 SASEGT. The V segment lost 2 bases and the J segment 0 bases; nucleotides outside the gene matches: 0. As DNA, the CDR3 is TGTGCCAGCAGTGAACTAGCGGGCTCCTACAATGAGCAGTTCTTC. Translation gives CASSELAGSYNEQFF.